This T cell receptor beta chain came from a study of shared clonotypes between healthy human individuals. The assay was immunoSEQ multiplex PCR, and TCRdb's table has in-frame clones only and misses some. The table lists 980,000 or so clones, approximately 80% of them singletons, with approximately 1.5% in the top ten. This clone was seen only a few times. Other nucleotide sequences in the sample specify the same CDR3. The sequence was obtained from a man younger than 30 in good health. Sequencing was performed on memory CD4+ T cells sorted from blood. The subset here: CD45RA-negative fraction.

The CDR3: CASSQGQPNQPQHF. CDR3 DNA sequence: TGTGCCAGCTCGCAGGGACAGCCTAATCAGCCCCAGCATTTT. V usage is TRBV18 and J usage is TRBJ1-5; the match to TRBD1 covers 7 bases. Germline loops: CDR1 KGHSH, CDR2 LQKENI. Trimming cost V 6 bases and J 4 bases; bases outside gene matches: 6. CDR3 size: 14 residues.